The clone carrying this T cell receptor (beta chain) has a single count. Its cognate antigen is unknown. The data were obtained in a study of shared clonotypes between healthy human individuals. Assay used: immunoSEQ multiplex PCR; TCRdb lists only in-frame clones, some missing. This table holds some 1.5 million clones, 98% found once. The CDR3 is 14 residues long. Trimming cost V 4 bases and J 4 bases; bases outside gene matches: 7. Germline V gene data show CDR1 as SGHRS and CDR2 as YFSETQ. Study results and caveats: It was anticipated that sequencing depth would influence how many clonotypes donors shared.

The chain uses TRBV5-1 and TRBJ2-5; 7 nucleotides agree with TRBD1. Sequenced: naive CD4+ T cells sorted from blood. The subset: CD45RA+ positively selected. This TCR was recovered from a man aged 25-45 years in good health. CDR3 in amino acids: CASSVTGTAETQYF. The CDR3 DNA is TGCGCCAGCAGCGTTACCGGGACAGCAGAGACCCAGTACTTC.